The next 2 T cell receptor beta chains were all read from a single sample in a study of cytomegalovirus exposure and HLA in healthy donors. The data were produced by immunoSEQ multiplex PCR, yet TCRdb's version contains in-frame clones alone and is incomplete. There are fewer than 250,000 clones in the sample; roughly 80% occur only once, and around 5.6% lies in the top ten. Sequencing was carried out using PBMCs. The receptors come from a woman aged 18-35 years in good health and CMV-seronegative.

This chain joins TRBV6-5 and TRBJ2-3; D is perhaps TRBD2 (6 bases). The germline gives CDR1 MNHEY, CDR2 SVGAGI. V lost 4 bases and J 0 bases, leaving 11 bases between the germline ends. This CDR3 region has 15 residues. The CDR3 is CASSSRGFSTDTQYF. In DNA form, the CDR3 reads TGTGCCAGCAGTTCTCGGGGGTTCAGCACAGATACGCAGTATTTT.

This clone was seen only once. The J gene is TRBJ2-3, the V gene TRBV5-1; tentatively, D is TRBD1 (6 bases). This CDR3 comprises 14 residues. The V end lost 4 bases, the J end lost 6 bases, and 15 bases lay between the germline ends. CDR1 and CDR2 from the germline V gene are SGHRS and YFSETQ. CDR3 residues: CASSLDSPRDTQYF. Here the CDR3 DNA reads TGCGCCAGCAGCCTGGACAGCCCAAGGGATACGCAGTATTTT.